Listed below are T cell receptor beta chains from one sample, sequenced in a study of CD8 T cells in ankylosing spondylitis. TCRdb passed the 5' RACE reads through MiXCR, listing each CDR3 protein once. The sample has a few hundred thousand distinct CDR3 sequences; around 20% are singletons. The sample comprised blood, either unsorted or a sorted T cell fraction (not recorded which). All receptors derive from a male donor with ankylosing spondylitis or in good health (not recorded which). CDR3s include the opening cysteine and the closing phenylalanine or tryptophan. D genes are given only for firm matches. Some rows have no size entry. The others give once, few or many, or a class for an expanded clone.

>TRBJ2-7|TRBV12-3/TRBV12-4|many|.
TGTGCCAGCTCGTCGACCTACTACGAGCAGTACTTC
CASSSTYYEQYF
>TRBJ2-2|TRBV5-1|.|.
TGCGCCAGCAGGTTGGGATCGCCCGGGGAGCTGTTTTTT
CASRLGSPGELFF
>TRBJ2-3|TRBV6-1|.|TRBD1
TGTGCCAGCAGTACCCTGCCGGGACAGGGGCCCGGAGATACGCAGTATTTT
CASSTLPGQGPGDTQYF
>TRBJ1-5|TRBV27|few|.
TGTGCCAGCAGGGCTTATAGCAATCAGCCCCAGCATTTT
CASRAYSNQPQHF
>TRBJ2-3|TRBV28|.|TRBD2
TGTGCCAGCAGTTTTTATCCCCGGACTAGCGGGTACTCTAGCACAGATACGCAGTATTTT
CASSFYPRTSGYSSTDTQYF
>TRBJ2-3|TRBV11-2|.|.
TGTGCCAGCAGCTTAGGGGATAGGGTGTCAGATACGCAGTATTTT
CASSLGDRVSDTQYF
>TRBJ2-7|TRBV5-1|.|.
TGCGCCAGCAGCTTGGACGTAGCGAGGTCCTACGAGCAGTACTTC
CASSLDVARSYEQYF
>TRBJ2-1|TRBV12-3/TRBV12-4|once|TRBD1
TGTGCCAGCAATTTTTCAGGGGGCGGGAATGAGCAGTTCTTC
CASNFSGGGNEQFF
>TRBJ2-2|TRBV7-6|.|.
TGTGCCAGCAGCTTAGACCGGGGGTTGGCCGGGGAGCTGTTTTTT
CASSLDRGLAGELFF
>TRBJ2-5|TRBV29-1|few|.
TGCAGCGTTGAAGAAGGGATCACCAAAGAGACCCAGTACTTC
CSVEEGITKETQYF
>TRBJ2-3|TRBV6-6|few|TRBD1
TGTGCCAGCAACGGACAGGGCACAGATACGCAGTATTTT
CASNGQGTDTQYF
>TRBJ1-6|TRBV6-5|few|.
TGTGCCAGCAGTTACTCGACTTTGGACAAACTCCACTTT
CASSYSTLDKLHF
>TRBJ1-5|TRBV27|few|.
TGTGCCAGTGCGGAGGGGGTACGGAATCAGCCCCAGCATTTT
CASAEGVRNQPQHF
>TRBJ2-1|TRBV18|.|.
TGTGCCAGCTCACCATCTGGCCCCCTCAATGAGCAGTTCTTC
CASSPSGPLNEQFF
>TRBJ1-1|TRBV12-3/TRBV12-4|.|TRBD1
TGTGCCAGCAGTCACCCAGACAGGGCGAACACTGAAGCTTTCTTT
CASSHPDRANTEAFF
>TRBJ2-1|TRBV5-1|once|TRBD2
TGCGCCAGCAGCTTCCAGCTTGGGGGGGGTAGATATGAGCAGTTCTTC
CASSFQLGGGRYEQFF
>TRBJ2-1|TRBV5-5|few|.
TGTGCCAGCAGCTTGGAGCAGGGGCCCTACAATGAGCAGTTCTTC
CASSLEQGPYNEQFF